The clone carrying this T cell receptor (beta chain) was counted ten times or more. These data originate in a study of T-cell reconstitution after alpha-beta-depleted transplantation in children. TCRbeta library construction was performed incorporating unique molecular identifiers. TCRdb called the PCR reads again in MiXCR, with one record for every CDR3 protein. The sample has around 250,000 distinct CDR3 sequences; around 7.8% are singletons. The sample in question was PBMCs, mostly from graft donor cells, obtained 180 days after TCRalphabeta/CD19-depleted stem cell transplant. This receptor was taken from a male patient younger than 18 who had a stem cell transplant for acute lymphoblastic leukemia, so the T cells may come from the graft donor.

The CDR3 DNA reads TGCGCCAGCAGCTTGAAGGTCGGGAGCGGGAGGGAAAACAATGAGCAGTTCTTC. Translated: CASSLKVGSGRENNEQFF. The chain combines TRBV5-1 with TRBJ2-1, with 10 bases that match TRBD2. There are 18 residues in the CDR3. Germline assignment: CDR1 SGHRS and CDR2 YFSETQ. The V and J ends lost 1 base and 5 bases, in that order; junction bases with no gene match: 12.